This TCR beta chain was sequenced in a study of T cells after yellow fever vaccination. Via MiXCR, TCRdb re-called the 5' RACE reads, giving one row per CDR3 protein. The sample lists 120,000 or so distinct CDR3 sequences; roughly 15% were seen once. The CDR3 extends over 12 amino acids. The V and J ends lost 7 bases and 3 bases respectively, with 8 bases between them. Per germline, CDR1 SEHNR and CDR2 FQNEAQ (reference sequence). This sequence joins TRBV7-9 and TRBJ2-3; D is uncertain. The source material was CD8+ T cells sorted from PBMCs, sampled 5 days after the yellow fever booster vaccination. This TCR was recovered from a man aged 18 to 29 who received the YFV17D yellow fever vaccine. This chain's CDR3 is CASTKGTDTQYF. The CDR3 coding sequence is TGTGCCAGCACCAAGGGTACAGATACGCAGTATTTT.